This record covers a single TCR beta chain. Its antigen is unidentified. Clones were read by immunoSEQ multiplex PCR, and TCRdb kept only the in-frame ones, dropping some. The table has about 180,000 clones, approximately 95% seen once. This record comes from a study of T cell responses to AZD1222 COVID-19 vaccine. The study, taken as a whole, reports: Seropositivity was recorded at baseline in only a handful of AZD1222 recipients.

Germline V lookup: CDR1 SGHAT, CDR2 FQNNGV. This CDR3 contains 16 residues. V lost 1 base to trimming and J lost 1 base, with 13 bases between them. Sequencing used peripheral blood, obtained 28 days after the second dose of the MenACWY control vaccine. This clonotype was obtained from an adult who received the MenACWY meningococcal vaccine as a control. This chain joins TRBV11-2 and TRBJ2-5; D may be TRBD2 (6 bases). The CDR3 protein is CASSLGSRGGQETQYF. DNA of the CDR3: TGTGCCAGCAGCTTAGGCTCGCGGGGAGGCCAAGAGACCCAGTACTTC.